This T cell receptor (beta chain) was sequenced in a study of T-cell reconstitution after alpha-beta-depleted transplantation in children. As it was prepared, the TCRbeta library received unique molecular identifiers. TCRdb analysed the PCR reads with MiXCR anew, one entry per CDR3 protein. Here the sample spans approximately 83,000 distinct CDR3 sequences, approximately 12% being singletons. The CDR3 has 13 residues. Germline V lookup: CDR1 SGHTA, CDR2 FQGNSA. V lost 6 bases and J lost 3, with 12 bases in between. The sample here was PBMCs from the stem cell graft donor, taken from the stem cell graft. This TCR was sampled from a human donor who donated a stem cell graft to a child with inherited bone marrow failure. The J gene is TRBJ2-7, the V gene TRBV7-2; D is unresolved. The CDR3 spells CASRLGSGYEQYF. CDR3 nucleotide sequence: TGTGCCAGCAGGCTCGGGTCCGGCTACGAGCAGTACTTC.